Listed here is a single T cell receptor beta chain. Original processing notes: Amplification with reference gene primers provided the estimates of nucleated cell counts. Generated by immunoSEQ multiplex PCR, the TCRdb table keeps only in-frame clones and is missing some. V and J calls and clone size come straight from that table; D and trimming were deduced from the DNA. The table records about 140,000 clones, around 77% of them present only once. Germline V CDR1 and CDR2: KGHSH, LQKENI. The CDR3 runs to 11 residues. Deletions cut 2 bases from V and 12 bases from J, with 8 bases between. This sample is part of a study of blood T cell repertoires in COVID-19. Study background: Acute and convalescent COVID-19 specimens originated in the United States, Italy and Spain. PBMCs, B-cell-depleted T cells, or T cells provided the cDNA or gDNA that made up the material.

The genes are TRBV18 and TRBJ2-1; D gene unclear. The receptor was isolated from a man over 45 with active or convalescent COVID-19. Sequencing used peripheral blood. The CDR3 DNA follows: TGTGCCAGCTCACCAAGCCCTAGGCAGTTCTTC. Translating it yields CASSPSPRQFF. The whole variable domain, remainder taken from reference TRBV18 and TRBJ2-1, is NAGVMQNPRHLVRRRGQEARLRCSPMKGHSHVYWYRQLPEEGLKFMVYLQKENIIDESGMPKERFSAEFPKEGPSILRIQQVVRGDSAAYFCASSPSPRQFFGPGTRLTVL.